Below are 21 T cell receptor beta chains sequenced from a single sample in a study of blood T cell repertoires in COVID-19. TCRdb's table, derived via immunoSEQ multiplex PCR, lists solely in-frame clones and lacks some. The table shows 90,000 to 120,000 clones, with roughly 85% occurring only once. The sample consisted of PBMCs or T cells enriched from blood (not recorded which). The receptor source for this set is a woman aged 45-65 years who had recovered from COVID-19.

This chain links TRBV7-9 with TRBJ2-5; tentatively, D is TRBD1 (5 bases). The CDR3 runs 15 residues. Germline V gene data show CDR1 as SEHNR and CDR2 as FQNEAQ (reference sequence). V dropped 4 bases and J dropped 2 bases, with 14 bases sitting between them. CDR3 residues: CASSSQQAWQETQYF. CDR3 in DNA: TGTGCCAGCAGCTCGCAACAGGCGTGGCAAGAGACCCAGTACTTC.

The rearrangement uses TRBV23-1 and TRBJ1-2, with D perhaps matching TRBD1 (6 bases). TRBV23-1 is flagged as an ORF with uncertain function. The ends were cut back, 6 bases at V and 0 bases at J, with 14 bases in the middle. This CDR3 contains 15 residues. The CDR3 region is CASRGHPEANYGYTF. In nucleotides, the CDR3 is TGCGCCAGCAGGGGACACCCGGAGGCTAACTATGGCTACACCTTC.

This clone came up once. The gene calls are TRBV9 and TRBJ2-1, with D perhaps matching TRBD2 (6 bases). The germline V gene encodes CDR1 SGDLS and CDR2 YYNGEE. The V gene lost 4 bases and the J gene lost 4 bases, with 18 bases spanning the gap. The CDR3 runs to 16 residues. Here the CDR3 reads CASSPEVLAAYNEQFF. The CDR3 nucleotides read TGTGCCAGCAGCCCCGAAGTTTTAGCGGCGTACAATGAGCAGTTCTTC.

The chain couples TRBV7-7 to TRBJ2-2, with 10 bases identical to TRBD2. The CDR3 extends over 16 amino acids. Germline-derived CDR1 and CDR2 are SSHAT and FNYEAQ (reference sequence). Trimming cost V 2 bases and J 4 bases; bases outside gene matches: 4. This CDR3 reads CASSLNPSGGTGELFF. The DNA of the CDR3 is TGTGCCAGCAGCTTAAATCCTAGCGGGGGCACCGGGGAGCTGTTTTTT. The full variable domain, its missing parts supplied by reference TRBV7-7 and TRBJ2-2, is GAGVSQSPRYKVTKRGQDVTLRCDPISSHATLYWYQQALGQGPEFLTYFNYEAQPDKSGLPSDRFSAERPEGSISTLTIQRTEQRDSAMYRCASSLNPSGGTGELFFGEGSRLTVL.

This sequence joins TRBV16 and TRBJ2-1; no definite D call. CDR1 and CDR2 (germline): KGHSY, FQNENV. V dropped 4 bases and J dropped 6 bases, with 10 bases sitting between them. The CDR3 runs 13 residues. CDR3 in amino acids: CASSPDSSNEQFF. The CDR3 DNA is TGTGCCAGCAGCCCTGATTCGAGCAATGAGCAGTTCTTC.

This clone occurred once. J is TRBJ2-1 and V is TRBV27, with TRBD1 matching 11 bases. CDR1 is MNHEY, CDR2 SMNVEV, per germline (reference sequence). The length of the CDR3 is 16 residues. Trimming removed 5 bases from V and 10 bases from J; junction bases left unmatched: 13. This chain's CDR3 is CASSPTGQGGHREQFF. CDR3 nucleotide sequence: TGTGCCAGCAGTCCAACGGGACAGGGGGGGCACCGGGAGCAGTTCTTC.

The V call is TRBV19, the J call TRBJ2-1; a possible D gene is TRBD1 (6 bases). The germline gives CDR1 LNHDA, CDR2 SQIVND (reference sequence). V was cut by 6 bases and J by 0 bases, with 12 bases left in between. The CDR3 contains 15 residues. In DNA form, the CDR3 reads TGTGCCAGTAGAGAGAGGGGGAACTCCTACAATGAGCAGTTCTTC. Encoded protein: CASRERGNSYNEQFF.

The chain combines TRBV30 with TRBJ2-1; TRBD2 matches 9 bases. The CDR3 is 15 residues long. The V gene's germline CDR1 is GTSNPN and CDR2 SVGIG (reference sequence). Trimming took 1 base from V and 3 from J; bases not matched to a gene: 4. CDR3 amino acids: CAWSGKRGVYNEQFF. The CDR3, as DNA: TGTGCCTGGAGTGGCAAGCGGGGGGTCTACAATGAGCAGTTCTTC.

The chain carries TRBV3-1 (or the pseudogene TRBV3-2) and TRBJ2-3; D may be TRBD2 (5 bases). The germline V gene encodes CDR1 LGHDT and CDR2 YNNKEL (reference sequence). This CDR3 is 15 amino acids long. V lost 1 base and J lost 6, with 14 bases in between. The CDR3 loop reads CASSQGSSGMDTQYF. The CDR3 coding sequence is TGTGCCAGCAGCCAAGGGTCCTCGGGGATGGATACGCAGTATTTT.

The J gene is TRBJ1-4, the V gene TRBV30; tentative D call: TRBD1 (6 bases). Germline V lookup: CDR1 GTSNPN, CDR2 SVGIG (reference sequence). The CDR3 loop spans 17 amino acids. V was pared by 0 bases and J by 3 bases, with 17 bases between. The DNA for the CDR3 is TGTGCCTGGAGTGTCGATGCCTGGACAGCGTCTAATGAAAAACTGTTTTTT. This gives the protein CAWSVDAWTASNEKLFF. The full variable domain, with the rest looked up from reference TRBV30 and TRBJ1-4, is SQTIHQWPATLVQPVGSPLSLECTVEGTSNPNLYWYRQAAGRGLQLLFYSVGIGQISSEVPQNLSASRPQDRQFILSSKKLLLSDSGFYLCAWSVDAWTASNEKLFFGSGTQLSVL.

The V and J genes are TRBV28 and TRBJ1-5, with a possible D match to TRBD1 (6 bases). CDR1 is MDHEN, CDR2 SYDVKM, per germline. The CDR3 has 15 residues. V was shortened by 4 bases and J by 3 bases, with 13 bases between the two germline ends. Written as DNA, the CDR3 is TGTGCCAGCAGTTCCACAGGGACCAACAATCAGCCCCAGCATTTT. It yields the protein CASSSTGTNNQPQHF. The whole variable domain, remainder taken from reference TRBV28 and TRBJ1-5, is DVKVTQSSRYLVKRTGEKVFLECVQDMDHENMFWYRQDPGLGLRLIYFSYDVKMKEKGDIPEGYSVSREKKERFSLILESASTNQTSMYLCASSSTGTNNQPQHFGDGTRLSIL.

The chain uses TRBV11-2 and TRBJ1-5, with TRBD1 matching 8 bases. The germline CDR1 and CDR2 sequences are SGHAT and FQNNGV. V was clipped by 5 bases and J by 6 bases; unmatched bases: 6. There are 14 residues in the CDR3. CDR3 bases: TGTGCCAGCAGCCCGACGGGGACAGGTCAGCCCCAGCATTTT. Translation: CASSPTGTGQPQHF.

The chain uses TRBV11-2 and TRBJ2-3, with D possibly matching TRBD1 (6 bases). In germline, CDR1 is SGHAT, CDR2 FQNNGV. This CDR3 has 16 residues. V shed 1 base and J shed 2 bases, with 13 bases lying between them. The CDR3 reads CASSLGGQHFTDTQYF. CDR3 in DNA: TGTGCCAGCAGCTTAGGGGGGCAACATTTCACAGATACGCAGTATTTT.

The chain joins TRBV18 to TRBJ1-2, with D perhaps TRBD1 (5 bases). In germline, CDR1 is KGHSH, CDR2 LQKENI. V dropped 4 bases and J dropped 6 bases, with 18 bases sitting between them. The CDR3 runs 15 residues. CDR3 nucleotide sequence: TGTGCCAGCTCACGTATGCCCCCGGAACAGGATGGCTACACCTTC. This encodes CASSRMPPEQDGYTF.

The rearrangement links TRBV11-2 to TRBJ2-2, with 10 bases lining up with TRBD2. The V and J ends lost 1 base and 1 base, in that order; junction bases with no gene match: 6. The CDR3 is 18 amino acids. Germline values: CDR1 SGHAT, CDR2 FQNNGV. The CDR3 here is CASSLAIRTSGNTGELFF. DNA for the CDR3: TGTGCCAGCAGCTTAGCCATACGGACTAGCGGGAACACCGGGGAGCTGTTTTTT.

The chain has TRBV24-1 and TRBJ1-2; 9 bases align to TRBD1. Germline V gene data show CDR1 as KGHDR and CDR2 as SFDVKD. CDR3 size: 14 residues. V lost 10 bases to trimming and J lost 4 bases; unmatched junction nucleotides: 9. Here the CDR3 DNA reads TGTGCCACGGCCGGACAGGGGAAGAGCTATGGCTACACCTTC. It yields the protein CATAGQGKSYGYTF.

The V gene is TRBV2, the J gene TRBJ1-1; TRBD1 matches at 9 bases. Unmatched junction bases numbered 9, after V lost 9 bases and J lost 1 base. The CDR3 spans 15 residues. Germline CDR1 and CDR2: SNHLY and FYNNEI. In DNA, the CDR3 is TGTGCCAGGAGTACAGGGGGCTTTGGGAACACTGAAGCTTTCTTT. This encodes CARSTGGFGNTEAFF. The full variable domain, in which reference TRBV2 and TRBJ1-1 provide the parts outside the CDR3, is EPEVTQTPSHQVTQMGQEVILRCVPISNHLYFYWYRQILGQKVEFLVSFYNNEISEKSEIFDDQFSVERPDGSNFTLKIRSTKLEDSAMYFCARSTGGFGNTEAFFGQGTRLTVV.

The J gene is TRBJ2-2, the V gene TRBV11-3; the D gene is possibly TRBD2 (6 bases). V was clipped by 5 bases and J by 3 bases, with 13 bases between them. CDR3 length: 15 amino acids. The germline V gene encodes CDR1 SGHNT and CDR2 YENEEA. The CDR3 DNA follows: TGTGCCAGCAGCCACAAATTAGCGGACACCGGGGAGCTGTTTTTT. Translating gives CASSHKLADTGELFF. Using reference TRBV11-3 and TRBJ2-2 for the parts outside the CDR3, the full variable domain is EAGVVQSPRYKIIEKKQPVAFWCNPISGHNTLYWYLQNLGQGPELLIRYENEEAVDDSQLPKDRFSAERLKGVDSTLKIQPAELGDSAVYLCASSHKLADTGELFFGEGSRLTVL.

CDR3 in DNA: TGTGCCAGCAGCCAAGATAGTCGCGGGGGTGCCTACAATGAGCAGTTCTTC. It encodes CASSQDSRGGAYNEQFF. V is TRBV4-2 and J is TRBJ2-1, with TRBD2 identical over 7 bases. V gave up 0 bases and J gave up 2 bases; unmatched junction bases: 7. Germline lookup yields CDR1 LGHNA and CDR2 YNFKEQ. The CDR3 has 17 amino acids.

The chain joins TRBV19 to TRBJ1-1, with a tentative D call TRBD1 (5 bases). The germline V and J ends were trimmed by 1 base and 6 bases, with 12 bases remaining between them. The CDR3 consists of 14 residues. Germline CDR1 LNHDA, CDR2 SQIVND (reference sequence). CDR3 sequence (DNA): TGTGCCAGTAGTATAGGGGGGGTGGGCGCTGAAGCTTTCTTT. As protein: CASSIGGVGAEAFF.

The chain couples TRBV28 to TRBJ2-5, with D unclear. V was shortened by 5 bases and J by 7 bases, with 11 bases between the two germline ends. Germline V gene data show CDR1 as MDHEN and CDR2 as SYDVKM. CDR3 size: 12 residues. In DNA, the CDR3 is TGTGCCAGCAGTCCCCTGATCGGGACCCAGTACTTC. This sequence encodes CASSPLIGTQYF.